The 5 T cell receptor beta chains listed next were all sequenced from one sample in a study of vaccination effects on CD4 cells after COVID-19. Profiling relied on immunoSEQ multiplex PCR, and the TCRdb table lists in-frame clones only, not all of them. Among 20,000 to 25,000 clones, approximately 70% were seen once, and the ten largest hold approximately 12%. Before sequencing, viral peptide pools were used by the ViraFEST assay to expand antigen-specific CD4+ T cells. Isolating CD4+ T cells followed about 10 days of culture. For these receptors, no antigen is known. This specimen was CD4+ T cells from PBMCs cultured with HCoV-229E spike peptides, taken before COVID-19 vaccination. These receptors were taken from a human donor who received a COVID-19 vaccine.

V is TRBV5-1 and J is TRBJ2-7; D not resolved. The germline V and J ends were trimmed by 1 base and 0 bases, with 17 bases remaining between them. The CDR3 covers 17 residues. CDR1 is SGHRS, CDR2 YFSETQ, per germline. Here the CDR3 reads CASSLRFQEWSSYEQYF. In DNA, the CDR3 is TGCGCCAGCAGCTTGAGATTCCAAGAGTGGTCCTCCTACGAGCAGTACTTC.

The rearrangement joins TRBV6-1 to TRBJ1-1; no reliable D call. The germline V gene has CDR1 MNHNS and CDR2 SASEGT. Between the trimmed V and J ends, which lost 0 bases and 11 bases, there was a span of 16 bases. The CDR3 spans 14 residues. CDR3 protein: CASSEASDLSRAFF. CDR3 in DNA: TGTGCCAGCAGTGAAGCTTCGGACTTGTCCCGGGCTTTCTTT.

The J gene is TRBJ1-6, the V gene TRBV2, with 11 bases that match TRBD1. The CDR3 is 16 amino acids. Germline values: CDR1 SNHLY, CDR2 FYNNEI. The J segment lost 5 bases and the V segment lost 6 bases, leaving 6 bases of the junction unmatched. The CDR3 loop is CASRVDRGRDNSPLHF. The CDR3 nucleotides read TGTGCCAGCAGAGTGGACAGGGGGCGAGATAATTCACCCCTCCACTTT.

This rearrangement joins TRBV5-4 to TRBJ2-5; tentative D call: TRBD2 (6 bases). CDR1 is SGHNT, CDR2 YYREEE, per germline (reference sequence). Trimming cost V 4 bases and J 5 bases, with 18 bases left between them. This CDR3 contains 15 residues. The CDR3 DNA reads TGTGCCAGCAGCCCCACGGGAGCAGTCAAGGAGACCCAGTACTTC. This gives the protein CASSPTGAVKETQYF.

The CDR3 sequence is CASSQAQNTNAYEQYF. In nucleotides, the CDR3 is TGTGCCAGCAGCCAAGCCCAAAATACTAACGCCTACGAGCAGTACTTC. This sequence joins TRBV3-1 (or the pseudogene TRBV3-2) and TRBJ2-7; D uncertain. This CDR3 region has 16 residues. Trimming shortened V by 1 base and J by 2 bases, and 15 bases separated the two germline ends. Germline V CDR1 and CDR2: LGHDT, YNNKEL (reference sequence).